This T cell receptor (beta chain) appears in the sequencing data of a study of PD-1 blockade in classical Hodgkin lymphoma. Study outcomes and limitations: Undefined causes, possibly disease activity or prior therapy, underlie the repertoire differences. When set against healthy donors, newly diagnosed patients were reported to show lower baseline TCR diversity.

Assay used: immunoSEQ multiplex PCR; TCRdb lists only in-frame clones, some missing. The sample has 25,000 to 35,000 clones; about 85% are singletons. Comments on this clone: Its antigen is undetermined.

The time point: newly diagnosed, previously untreated cHL patient sample. Using magnetic negative selection, the CD4+ T cells were separated out of thawed PBMCs. The authors compared against newly diagnosed, untreated classical Hodgkin lymphoma PBMCs. Sequenced sample: CD4+ T cells from blood. This sequence was found in a human donor with classical Hodgkin lymphoma.

The CDR3 protein is CASSPIGQGYPGTQYF. The CDR3 bases are TGTGCCAGCAGCCCGATCGGTCAGGGTTACCCGGGGACCCAGTACTTC. The V gene is TRBV14, the J gene TRBJ2-5; a weak D match, TRBD1 (5 bases). Germline values: CDR1 SGHDN, CDR2 FVKESK. The CDR3 extends over 16 amino acids. V dropped 4 bases and J dropped 7 bases, with 22 bases sitting between them.